This TCR beta chain was recovered during a study of technical replicates of blood from a handful of donors. The protocol was immunoSEQ multiplex PCR, while the TCRdb copy is restricted to in-frame clones and leaves out a portion. The data hold approximately 70,000 clones, with 95% to 98% observed a single time. This TCR was sampled from a human donor in good health. Sequenced material: T cells isolated from PBMCs.

The CDR3, as DNA: TGTGCCACCGGACAGGGACTCACAGATACGCAGTATTTT. It yields the protein CATGQGLTDTQYF. This rearrangement joins TRBV6-1 to TRBJ2-3, with 8 nucleotides matching TRBD1. The CDR3 spans 13 residues. Per the germline V gene, CDR1 is MNHNS and CDR2 is SASEGT. Trimming at V came to 10 bases and at J to 2 bases, leaving 5 bases not matched to a gene.